The next 15 T cell receptor beta chains were all read from a single sample in a study of tumor-infiltrating lymphocytes in oesophageal squamous cell carcinoma. Via MiXCR, TCRdb re-called the PCR reads, giving one row per CDR3 protein. This sample carries around 18,000 distinct CDR3 sequences, less than 50% of them seen once, and the ten largest clones take less than 35%. The sample comprised esophageal tumor tissue. Receptor source: a male donor with esophageal squamous cell carcinoma.

V is TRBV7-6 and J is TRBJ2-3, with D uncertain. TRBJ2-7 explains the end of the DNA better; the J call may be wrong. Per the germline V gene, CDR1 is SGHVS and CDR2 is FNYEAQ. The CDR3 sequence is 13 residues long. The CDR3 sequence: CASLDLGSYEQYF. CDR3 nucleotides: TGTGCCAGCTTGGACCTCGGGTCCTACGAGCAGTACTTC.

This clonotype was observed a single time. The chain joins TRBV5-6 to TRBJ1-1; TRBD1 is a possible D gene (5 bases). Trimming stripped 5 bases from V and 4 bases from J, with 12 bases between. From germline, CDR1 is SGHDT and CDR2 YYEEEE. The CDR3 runs to 13 residues. The DNA of the CDR3 is TGTGCCAGCAGTCAGGGATTAGTCACTGAAGCTTTCTTT. It is translated as CASSQGLVTEAFF.

Notes on this clonotype: In this CDR3 the conserved last residue, phenylalanine or tryptophan, is missing, so a read error is likely. Because the CDR3's place on the DNA is in doubt, the DNA is left out and the CDR3 is given as listed by TCRdb. V and J are TRBV7-9 and TRBJ2-5; TRBD2 is taken as the D call from the table, unchecked against the DNA. The CDR3 adds up to 17 amino acids, both ends counted. Germline V gene data show CDR1 as SEHNR and CDR2 as FQNEAQ (reference sequence). CDR3 amino acids: CASSGWEGPNSPLHFGN.

CDR3 DNA: TGTGCCAGCAGCATCGGAGGCGAGACCCAGTACTTC. Translation gives CASSIGGETQYF. The V gene is TRBV7-9, the J gene TRBJ2-5; possible D gene TRBD2, 5 bases. V lost 5 bases and J lost 5, with 9 bases in between. Germline assignment: CDR1 SEHNR and CDR2 FQNEAQ (reference sequence). The CDR3 has 12 amino acids. The full variable domain, completed using reference TRBV7-9 and TRBJ2-5, is DTGVSQNPRHKITKRGQNVTFRCDPISEHNRLYWYRQTLGQGPEFLTYFQNEAQLEKSRLLSDRFSAERPKGSFSTLEIQRTEQGDSAMYLCASSIGGETQYFGPGTRLLVL.

V usage is TRBV7-6 and J usage is TRBJ2-3; D remains unclear. The V end lost 3 bases, the J end lost 4 bases, and 8 bases lay between the germline ends. There are 13 residues in the CDR3. Germline V lookup: CDR1 SGHVS, CDR2 FNYEAQ. CDR3 residues: CASSFSGPDTQYF. CDR3 DNA: TGTGCCAGCAGCTTTAGTGGCCCAGATACGCAGTATTTT. Combining the CDR3 with reference TRBV7-6 and TRBJ2-3 gives the whole variable domain GAGVSQSPRYKVTKRGQDVALRCDPISGHVSLYWYRQALGQGPEFLTYFNYEAQQDKSGLPNDRFSAERPEGSISTLTIQRTEQRDSAMYRCASSFSGPDTQYFGPGTRLTVL.

This clonotype is labeled as large. This chain connects TRBV10-2 to TRBJ2-7; either TRBD1 or TRBD2 may fit D (5 bases each). Germline V CDR1 and CDR2: WSHSY, SAAADI. V dropped 2 bases and J dropped 3 bases, with 11 bases sitting between them. The CDR3 runs 14 residues. The CDR3 DNA reads TGCGCCAGCAGTGAGCCGGGACCGCACTACGAGCAGTACTTC. Protein: CASSEPGPHYEQYF.

This clonotype was recorded many times. This sequence joins TRBV24-1 and TRBJ2-1; D may be TRBD1 or TRBD2 (6 bases each). The CDR3 runs 15 residues. V dropped 3 bases and J dropped 4 bases, with 12 bases sitting between them. Germline V gene sequence: CDR1 KGHDR, CDR2 SFDVKD. Here the CDR3 DNA reads TGTGCCACCAGTGATATAGGGGGGATGTACAATGAGCAGTTCTTC. Residues: CATSDIGGMYNEQFF.

The chain couples TRBV20-1 to TRBJ1-5; D is uncertain. CDR3 length: 13 amino acids. CDR1 is DFQATT, CDR2 SNEGSKA, per germline (reference sequence). The V gene lost 4 bases and the J gene lost 3 bases, with 10 bases spanning the gap. The CDR3 spells CSATPTANQPQHF. The CDR3 nucleotides read TGCAGTGCTACTCCGACGGCCAATCAGCCCCAGCATTTT.

By share, this clonotype counts as medium-sized. The genes are TRBV27 and TRBJ2-1; TRBD2 matches at 11 bases. Looked up from germline, CDR1 is MNHEY and CDR2 is SMNVEV (reference sequence). This CDR3 contains 14 residues. With V trimmed by 10 bases and J by 5 bases, 7 bases remained unmatched. The CDR3 coding sequence is TGTGCCACCTACCTAGCGGGGGGTGACAATGAGCAGTTCTTC. This gives the protein CATYLAGGDNEQFF.

The chain is built from TRBV9 and TRBJ2-1; D perhaps matches TRBD2 (8 bases). Trimming left V 0 bases short and J 10 bases short, with 26 bases between. The CDR3 consists of 18 residues. CDR1 and CDR2 (germline): SGDLS, YYNGEE. The CDR3 bases are TGTGCCAGCAGCGTAGCTCAGACCAGCGGGAGCTCACAGGGGGAGCAGTTCTTC. Translating it yields CASSVAQTSGSSQGEQFF.

This clonotype was counted many times. The V call is TRBV5-1, the J call TRBJ2-2, with D unresolved. There are 14 residues in the CDR3. CDR1 and CDR2 (germline): SGHRS, YFSETQ. The V and J ends lost 0 bases and 3 bases respectively, with 6 bases between them. The DNA for the CDR3 is TGCGCCAGCAGCTTGGGTGACTACACCGGGGAGCTGTTTTTT. Residues: CASSLGDYTGELFF.

The chain joins TRBV7-2 to TRBJ2-3; a possible D gene is TRBD2 (5 bases). Trimming cost V 0 bases and J 7 bases, with 8 bases left between them. The germline V gene has CDR1 SGHTA and CDR2 FQGNSA. The CDR3 consists of 13 residues. In nucleotides, the CDR3 is TGTGCCAGCAGCTTAGCTAGCGAAAATACGCAGTATTTT. Its protein product is CASSLASENTQYF.

Comment on this clonotype: It is likely a read error, because the conserved phenylalanine at the end of the CDR3 is missing. The limits of the CDR3 on the DNA are not certain, so only TCRdb's listed CDR3 is given. The rearrangement uses TRBV7-8 and TRBJ2-7. CDR1 and CDR2 from the germline V gene are SGHVS and FQNEAQ. The CDR3 is 14 amino acids in total, end residues counted. The CDR3 spells CASSYVSNEQFFGS.

This clonotype appeared many times. In DNA form, the CDR3 reads TGTGCCAGCAGTCTTCGACAGGGGAGCAATCAGCCCCAGCATTTT. This encodes CASSLRQGSNQPQHF. The rearrangement links TRBV5-8 to TRBJ1-5, with 8 bases identical to TRBD1. Germline CDR1 reads SGHTS; CDR2 reads YDEGEE. This CDR3 is built from 15 residues. J lost 1 base, V lost 5 bases, and 5 bases had no gene match.

Many counts were recorded for this clonotype. The chain is built from TRBV6-1 and TRBJ2-1; D perhaps matches TRBD2 (5 bases). Germline assignment: CDR1 MNHNS and CDR2 SASEGT. CDR3 length: 12 residues. V lost 2 bases and J lost 10, with 9 bases in between. The CDR3 sequence: CASSEIGREQFF. CDR3 DNA: TGTGCCAGCAGTGAAATAGGGAGAGAGCAGTTCTTC.